This T cell receptor (beta chain) is from a study of cytomegalovirus exposure and HLA in healthy donors. Study in general: Both the approximately 120 validation repertoires and the approximately 700 first-cohort repertoires used the same platform, as reported by a later analysis. Study results and caveats: Most TCR sequences were uncommon, yet certain public TCRs appeared in many donors.

The CDR3 spans 14 residues. Trimming left V 4 bases short and J 12 bases short, with 19 bases between. The germline V gene has CDR1 MDHEN and CDR2 SYDVKM. This clone was detected a few times. Its target is not known. Donors came from a validation cohort of some 130 subjects, distinct from the first 666-subject cohort. Profiled with immunoSEQ multiplex PCR; TCRdb holds only in-frame clones, not every one. The table includes about 330,000 clones, roughly 90% detected once. The chain has TRBV28 and TRBJ1-5; D is possibly TRBD1 (5 bases). The receptor's source is a woman aged 30 to 39 in good health and CMV-seropositive. Sequencing was carried out using PBMCs. The CDR3 sequence: CASSSDLNRYFQHF. The CDR3 DNA is TGTGCCAGCAGTTCCGACCTTAACAGGTACTTCCAGCATTTT.